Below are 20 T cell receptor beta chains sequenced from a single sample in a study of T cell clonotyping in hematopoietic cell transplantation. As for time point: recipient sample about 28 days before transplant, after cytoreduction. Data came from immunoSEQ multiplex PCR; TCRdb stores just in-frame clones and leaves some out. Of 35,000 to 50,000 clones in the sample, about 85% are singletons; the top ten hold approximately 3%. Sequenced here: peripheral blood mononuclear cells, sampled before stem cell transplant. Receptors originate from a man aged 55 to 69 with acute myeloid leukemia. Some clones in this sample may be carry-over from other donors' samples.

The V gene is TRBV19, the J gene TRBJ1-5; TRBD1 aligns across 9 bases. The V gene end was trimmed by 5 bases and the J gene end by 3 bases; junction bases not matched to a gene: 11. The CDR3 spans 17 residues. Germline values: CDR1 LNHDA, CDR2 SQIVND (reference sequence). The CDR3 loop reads CASSLRTGAIINQPQHF. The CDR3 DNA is TGTGCCAGTAGTCTCCGGACAGGGGCTATAATCAATCAGCCCCAGCATTTT.

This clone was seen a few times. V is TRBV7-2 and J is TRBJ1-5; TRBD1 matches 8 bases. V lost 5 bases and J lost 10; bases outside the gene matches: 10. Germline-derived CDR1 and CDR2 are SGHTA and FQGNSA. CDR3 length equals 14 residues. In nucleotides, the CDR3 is TGTGCCAGCAGCATAGGACAGGGACCTTTACCCCAGCATTTT. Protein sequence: CASSIGQGPLPQHF.

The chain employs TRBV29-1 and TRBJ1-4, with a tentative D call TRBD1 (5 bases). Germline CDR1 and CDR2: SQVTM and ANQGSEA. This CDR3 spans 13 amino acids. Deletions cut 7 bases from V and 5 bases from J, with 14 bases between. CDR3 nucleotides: TGCAGCGCATCCAGGGCTACGAATGAAAAACTGTTTTTT. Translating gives CSASRATNEKLFF.

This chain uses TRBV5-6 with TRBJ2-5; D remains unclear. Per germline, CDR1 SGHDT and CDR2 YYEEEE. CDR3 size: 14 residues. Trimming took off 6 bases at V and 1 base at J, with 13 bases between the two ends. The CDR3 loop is CASIKHLFQETQYF. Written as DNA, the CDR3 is TGTGCCAGCATCAAACACTTGTTCCAAGAGACCCAGTACTTC.

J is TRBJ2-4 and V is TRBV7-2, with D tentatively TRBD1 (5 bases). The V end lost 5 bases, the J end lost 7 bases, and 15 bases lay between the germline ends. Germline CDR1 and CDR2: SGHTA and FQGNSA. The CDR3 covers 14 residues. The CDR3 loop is CASSPPGSRNIQYF. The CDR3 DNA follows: TGTGCCAGCAGCCCCCCAGGGTCTCGGAACATTCAGTACTTC.

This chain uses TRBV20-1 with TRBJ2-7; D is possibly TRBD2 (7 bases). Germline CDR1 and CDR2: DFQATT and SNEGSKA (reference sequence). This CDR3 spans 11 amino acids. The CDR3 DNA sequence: TGCAGGGTTGAGGGAGGGGGAGAGCAGTACTTC. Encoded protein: CRVEGGGEQYF.

The CDR3 here is CASSREDRDTGGYTF. The CDR3, as DNA: TGTGCCAGCAGCCGGGAAGACAGGGACACTGGAGGCTACACCTTC. The rearrangement uses TRBV5-4 and TRBJ1-2; 7 nucleotides match TRBD1. J lost 8 bases, V lost 4 bases, and 14 bases had no gene match. This CDR3 comprises 15 residues. Per germline, CDR1 SGHNT and CDR2 YYREEE (reference sequence).

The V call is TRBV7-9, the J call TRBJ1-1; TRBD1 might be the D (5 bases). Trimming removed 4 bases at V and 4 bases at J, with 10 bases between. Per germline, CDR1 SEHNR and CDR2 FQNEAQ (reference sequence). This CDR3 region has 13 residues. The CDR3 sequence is CASSWGMGTEAFF. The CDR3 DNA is TGTGCCAGCAGCTGGGGCATGGGCACTGAAGCTTTCTTT.

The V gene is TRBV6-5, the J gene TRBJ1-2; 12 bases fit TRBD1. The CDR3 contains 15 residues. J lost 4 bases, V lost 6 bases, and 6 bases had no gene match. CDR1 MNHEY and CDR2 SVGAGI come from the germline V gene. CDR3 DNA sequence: TGTGCCAGCAGCTCCGGGACAGGGGGCCGCTATGGCTACACCTTC. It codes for CASSSGTGGRYGYTF.

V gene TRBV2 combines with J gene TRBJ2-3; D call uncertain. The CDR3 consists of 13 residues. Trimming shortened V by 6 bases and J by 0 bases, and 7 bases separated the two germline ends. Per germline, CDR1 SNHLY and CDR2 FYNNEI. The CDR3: CASRPDSTDTQYF. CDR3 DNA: TGTGCCAGCAGACCCGACAGCACAGATACGCAGTATTTT.

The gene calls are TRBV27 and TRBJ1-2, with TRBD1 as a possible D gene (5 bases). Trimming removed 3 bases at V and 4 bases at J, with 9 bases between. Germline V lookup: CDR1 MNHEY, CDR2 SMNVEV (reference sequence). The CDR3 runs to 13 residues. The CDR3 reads CASSFGGGYGYTF. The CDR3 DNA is TGTGCCAGCAGTTTCGGGGGAGGCTATGGCTACACCTTC.

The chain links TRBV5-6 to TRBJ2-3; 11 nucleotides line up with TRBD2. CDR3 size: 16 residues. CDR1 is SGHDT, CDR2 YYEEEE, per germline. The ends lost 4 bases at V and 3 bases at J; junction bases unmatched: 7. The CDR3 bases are TGTGCCAGCAGCCATCGACTAGCGGGGTTTACAGATACGCAGTATTTT. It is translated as CASSHRLAGFTDTQYF.

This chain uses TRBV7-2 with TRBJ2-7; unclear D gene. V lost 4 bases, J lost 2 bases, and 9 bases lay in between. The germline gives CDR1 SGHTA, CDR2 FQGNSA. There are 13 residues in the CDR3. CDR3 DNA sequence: TGTGCCAGCAGCTCTCCCGGTCCCTACGAGCAGTACTTC. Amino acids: CASSSPGPYEQYF.

The CDR3 coding sequence is TGCGCCAGCAGTGAAGGGGTCGGCACAGATACGCAGTATTTT. Its protein product is CASSEGVGTDTQYF. The J gene is TRBJ2-3, the V gene TRBV5-1; weak D call: TRBD1 (5 bases). The V gene's germline CDR1 is SGHRS and CDR2 YFSETQ. Trimming left V 5 bases short and J 1 base short, with 11 bases between. This CDR3 has 14 amino acids.

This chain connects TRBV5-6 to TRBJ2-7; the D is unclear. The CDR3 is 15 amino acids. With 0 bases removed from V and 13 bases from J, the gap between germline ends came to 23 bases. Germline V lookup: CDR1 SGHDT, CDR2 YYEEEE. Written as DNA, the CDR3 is TGTGCCAGCAGCTTGGATCAGTATACGAGCCCCTTAGTCTACTTC. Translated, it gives CASSLDQYTSPLVYF.

Here the CDR3 reads CASSHRRGESGYTF. Written as DNA, the CDR3 is TGTGCCAGCAGCCACCGGAGGGGGGAGAGTGGCTACACCTTC. The gene calls are TRBV5-4 and TRBJ1-2; tentative D call: TRBD1 (6 bases). The CDR3 totals 14 residues. CDR1 is SGHNT and CDR2 is YYREEE in the germline V gene (reference sequence). Trimming pared 4 bases from V and 7 bases from J, leaving 17 bases between.

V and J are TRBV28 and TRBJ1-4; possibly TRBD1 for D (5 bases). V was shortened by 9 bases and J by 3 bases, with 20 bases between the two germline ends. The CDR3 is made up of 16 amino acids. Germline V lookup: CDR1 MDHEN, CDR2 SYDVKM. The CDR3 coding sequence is TGTGCCAGTTCAAAGTCTCAGGGCTTCTCTAATGAAAAACTGTTTTTT. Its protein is CASSKSQGFSNEKLFF.

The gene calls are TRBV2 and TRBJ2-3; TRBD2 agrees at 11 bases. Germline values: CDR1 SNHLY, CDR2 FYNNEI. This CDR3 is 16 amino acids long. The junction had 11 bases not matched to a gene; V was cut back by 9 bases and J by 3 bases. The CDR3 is CASTEFSGGGTDTQYF. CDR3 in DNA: TGTGCCAGTACCGAATTTAGCGGGGGGGGTACAGATACGCAGTATTTT. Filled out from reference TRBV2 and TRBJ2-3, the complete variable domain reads EPEVTQTPSHQVTQMGQEVILRCVPISNHLYFYWYRQILGQKVEFLVSFYNNEISEKSEIFDDQFSVERPDGSNFTLKIRSTKLEDSAMYFCASTEFSGGGTDTQYFGPGTRLTVL.

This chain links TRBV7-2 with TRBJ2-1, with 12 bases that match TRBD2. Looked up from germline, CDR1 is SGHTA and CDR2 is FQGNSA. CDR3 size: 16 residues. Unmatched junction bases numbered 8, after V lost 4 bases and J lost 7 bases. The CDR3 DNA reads TGTGCCAGCAGCTCCCTAGCGGGGGGGCCGGGTAATGAGCAGTTCTTC. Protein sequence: CASSSLAGGPGNEQFF.

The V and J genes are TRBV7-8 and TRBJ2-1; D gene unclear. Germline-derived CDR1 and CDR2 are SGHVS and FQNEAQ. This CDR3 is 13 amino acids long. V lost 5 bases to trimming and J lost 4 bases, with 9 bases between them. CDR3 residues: CASSPVAYNEQFF. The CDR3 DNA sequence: TGTGCCAGCAGCCCTGTGGCTTACAATGAGCAGTTCTTC.